The rows below give T cell receptor beta chains drawn from one sample of a study of cytomegalovirus exposure and HLA in healthy donors. Produced via immunoSEQ multiplex PCR; TCRdb's table is partial and in-frame only. The profile shows about 130,000 clones, 78% of them singletons. The specimen sequenced was PBMCs. The receptors here all came from a female donor in good health and CMV-seronegative. Both conserved end residues are part of each CDR3. D genes are given only for firm matches. A row's size may be missing; if present it is once, few, many or a size class.

TRBJ2-4 | TRBV4-3 | once | - | TGCGCCAGCAGCCAAGACAGGGTCGCCAAAAACATTCAGTACTTC | CASSQDRVAKNIQYF
TRBJ2-7 | TRBV5-1 | - | TRBD1 | TGCGCCAGCAGCGGCACAGGGGGTGTAGCCTACGAGCAGTACTTC | CASSGTGGVAYEQYF
TRBJ2-5 | TRBV19 | - | TRBD2 | TGTGCCAGTAGTCGTCGACTAGCGGGAGAGGGGGAGACCCAGTACTTC | CASSRRLAGEGETQYF
TRBJ1-5 | TRBV11-2 | - | TRBD1 | TGTGCCAGCAGCACCCACACAGGGGCCGGCAATCAGCCCCAGCATTTT | CASSTHTGAGNQPQHF
TRBJ2-1 | TRBV15 | - | - | TGTGCCACCAGCAGAGATCAGGTCAATGAGCAGTTCTTC | CATSRDQVNEQFF
TRBJ1-1 | TRBV18 | - | - | TGTGCCAGCTCACAAACAGGGAGCACTGAAGCTTTCTTT | CASSQTGSTEAFF
TRBJ2-3 | TRBV5-1 | - | - | TGCGCCAGCAGCTTGGGAGGGACTCGGTACTCTACGCAGTATTTT | CASSLGGTRYSTQYF
TRBJ2-1 | TRBV27 | once | TRBD1 | TGTGCCAGTCAGACAGGGGGTCCTGGGGATGAGCAGTTCTTC | CASQTGGPGDEQFF
TRBJ1-3 | TRBV15 | - | TRBD1 | TGTGCCACCAGCAGGAAAAGACAGGGGGGATCTGGAAACACCATATATTTT | CATSRKRQGGSGNTIYF
TRBJ2-4 | TRBV6-5 | - | TRBD1 | TGTGCCAGCAGTGAACAGGGGAGGTACTTC | CASSEQGRYF
TRBJ2-3 | TRBV30 | - | - | TGTGCCTGGATTCCGTCGCGGCTGGGCACAGATACGCAGTATTTT | CAWIPSRLGTDTQYF
TRBJ1-1 | TRBV7-2 | - | TRBD1 | TGTGCCAGCAGCTCTCGGACAGGGGGCGCGAGCACTGAAGCTTTCTTT | CASSSRTGGASTEAFF
TRBJ2-1 | TRBV5-1 | - | - | TGCGCCAGCAACTTGGGGGACATTCACAATGAGCAGTTCTTC | CASNLGDIHNEQFF
TRBJ2-3 | TRBV5-4 | - | - | TGTGCCAGCAGCTCCCAGTTATCTAGCACAGATACGCAGTATTTT | CASSSQLSSTDTQYF
TRBJ1-4 | TRBV5-8 | - | - | TGTGCCAGCAGCCTCGTCCTTGCAACTAATGAAAAACTGTTTTTT | CASSLVLATNEKLFF
TRBJ1-1 | TRBV21-1 | - | - | TGTGCCAGCACTCGAGGCTCAGCTTTCTTT | CASTRGSAFF
TRBJ2-7 | TRBV28 | - | TRBD1 | TGTGCCAGCAGTTTATCCTCCGGGACAGGGGCGAGGGAGCAGTACTTC | CASSLSSGTGAREQYF
TRBJ1-2 | TRBV28 | - | - | TGTGCCAGCAGTAACTTCTTTGCCTACACCTTC | CASSNFFAYTF
TRBJ2-7 | TRBV6-1 | - | TRBD1 | TGTGCCAGCAGTGAATTGAGGACAGGGGGAGACGAGCAGTACTTC | CASSELRTGGDEQYF
TRBJ1-5 | TRBV2 | - | TRBD1 | TGTGCCAGCAGCCCAGGCGCGGGACAGGGGATAAATAGCAATCAGCCCCAGCATTTT | CASSPGAGQGINSNQPQHF
TRBJ1-2 | TRBV28 | - | TRBD1 | TGTGCCAGCAGTTTAGACAGGGGAGTAAACTATGGCTACACCTTC | CASSLDRGVNYGYTF
TRBJ2-1 | TRBV5-1 | - | TRBD2 | TGCGCCAGCAGCTCCGGGACTAGCGGGAGGGTCGGAGGTGAGCAGTTCTTC | CASSSGTSGRVGGEQFF
TRBJ2-5 | TRBV7-9 | - | - | TGTGCCAGCAGTCTGGGGGGGCCCGAGACCCAGTACTTC | CASSLGGPETQYF
TRBJ2-3 | TRBV14 | - | - | TGTGCCAGCAGCCTTTACTACGAACCACTGAGCACAGATACGCAGTATTTT | CASSLYYEPLSTDTQYF
TRBJ2-5 | TRBV13 | - | TRBD2 | TGTGCCAGCAGCTTAGCAACCGGACTAGCGGGTCTTTGGGAGACCCAGTACTTC | CASSLATGLAGLWETQYF
TRBJ2-7 | TRBV28 | - | TRBD2 | TGTGCCTCGGGGGGTTACGAGCAGTACTTC | CASGGYEQYF
TRBJ2-5 | TRBV4-1 | - | - | TGCGCCAGCAGCCAAGAAGCGAGGGGGGGGGAGACCCAGTACTTC | CASSQEARGGETQYF
TRBJ2-5 | TRBV7-9 | - | TRBD2 | TGTGCCAGCGGGGGAGGGACTCAACACCAAGAGACCCAGTACTTC | CASGGGTQHQETQYF
TRBJ1-4 | TRBV2 | few | - | TGTGCCAGCAGTGAAATATCCCCTGAAAAACTGTTTTTT | CASSEISPEKLFF
TRBJ2-3 | TRBV28 | - | TRBD2 | TGTGCCAGCGGCGGAGCGGGAGGTAGCACAGATACGCAGTATTTT | CASGGAGGSTDTQYF
TRBJ2-5 | TRBV5-4 | - | TRBD2 | TGTGCCAGCAGCTTTGGGACTAGCGGGGACGAGACCCAGTACTTC | CASSFGTSGDETQYF
TRBJ2-7 | TRBV27 | - | TRBD1 | TGTGCCAGCAGTGGGCTGGGGACAGGGACCTACGAGCAGTACTTC | CASSGLGTGTYEQYF
TRBJ2-5 | TRBV14 | - | TRBD2 | TGTGCCAGCAGCCAATTACTAGCGGGGCAAGAGACCCAGTACTTC | CASSQLLAGQETQYF
TRBJ2-7 | TRBV6-5 | - | - | TGTGCCAGCAGTTATGGTGGGGGCCAGGGGCACGAGCAGTACTTC | CASSYGGGQGHEQYF
TRBJ1-4 | TRBV29-1 | - | TRBD1 | TGCAGCGTTGCGGGACAGTTAAATGAAAAACTGTTTTTT | CSVAGQLNEKLFF
TRBJ2-5 | TRBV2 | - | TRBD2 | TGTGCCAGCAGTACGACTAGCGGGGGACAAGAGACCCAGTACTTC | CASSTTSGGQETQYF
TRBJ1-1 | TRBV10-3 | - | - | TGTGCCACCAATGGGGTGGGACAAAACACTGAAGCTTTCTTT | CATNGVGQNTEAFF
TRBJ2-2 | TRBV11-2 | once | TRBD1 | TGTGCCAGCAGCTGGGACAGGGGGCGGATCGGGGAGCTGTTTTTT | CASSWDRGRIGELFF
TRBJ1-4 | TRBV14 | - | TRBD1 | TGTGCCAGCAGCCAAGAATTGAACAGGGGGCTTGGAAAACTGTTTTTT | CASSQELNRGLGKLFF
TRBJ2-7 | TRBV6-1 | - | - | TGTGCCAGCAGTGAAAGGTACGGAGGATACGAGCAGTACTTC | CASSERYGGYEQYF
TRBJ2-7 | TRBV9 | few | TRBD1 | TGTGCCAGCAGGGCAAACAGGGGACCCTTCTCCTACGAGCAGTACTTC | CASRANRGPFSYEQYF
TRBJ2-1 | TRBV28 | - | TRBD2 | TGTGCCAGCAGTCTTTGGGCGGGAGGGCCTAGTAATGAGCAGTTCTTC | CASSLWAGGPSNEQFF